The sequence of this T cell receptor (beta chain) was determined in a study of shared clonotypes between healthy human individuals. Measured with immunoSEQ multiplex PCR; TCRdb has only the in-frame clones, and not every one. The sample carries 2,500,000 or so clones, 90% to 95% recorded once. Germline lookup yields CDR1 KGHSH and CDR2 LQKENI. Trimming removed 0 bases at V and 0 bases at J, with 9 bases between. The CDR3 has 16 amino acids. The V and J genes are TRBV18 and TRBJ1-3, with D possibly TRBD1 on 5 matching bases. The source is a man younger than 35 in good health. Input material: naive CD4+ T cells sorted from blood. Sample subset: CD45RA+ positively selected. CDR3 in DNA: TGTGCCAGCTCACCACCAAGGGGCGTCTCTGGAAACACCATATATTTT. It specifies CASSPPRGVSGNTIYF.